This is a list of T cell receptor beta chains from one sample in a study of T cells in Graves' hyperthyroidism and ophthalmopathy. TCRdb ran MiXCR on the multiplex PCR reads and lists one entry per CDR3 protein. The sample carries approximately 520,000 distinct CDR3 sequences, less than 25% recorded once. The sequencing input was blood. These receptors originate from a young man with Graves' hyperthyroidism. Each CDR3 is given with its conserved first and last residue. The order of the fields is V gene, CDR3 protein.

TRBV20-1	CSAGKTGSGELFF
TRBV6-5	CASSSAPGPYNEQFF
TRBV7-2	CASNNREFTGELFF
TRBV9	CASTPSGRTNTEAFF
TRBV10-3	CAISDRGHVEAFF
TRBV12-3/TRBV12-4	CASSPDRHSPLHF
TRBV5-1	CASSLDWLAKHIQYF
TRBV4-2	CASSQDHGTSVYEQYF
TRBV3-1	CASSQDFRAFF
TRBV20-1	CSARDQGDQPQHF
TRBV5-1	CASSPGSGGAGLPGEQYF
TRBV7-9	CASSFLTGFSAEAFF
TRBV15	CATSRDTSGNTIYF
TRBV6-1	CASSELTSFDGYTF
TRBV12-3/TRBV12-4	CASSLSGLHSPLHF